This section outlines one T cell receptor beta chain sequence together with its context. This table comes from immunoSEQ multiplex PCR, and its TCRdb copy is limited to in-frame clones, with some not included. The sample carries tens of thousands of clones, approximately 90% recorded once. V trimming: 0 bases; J trimming: 2 bases; junction bases outside the gene matches: 5. The germline V gene encodes CDR1 SGHNT and CDR2 YYREEE (reference sequence). The CDR3 spans 15 residues. The entry originates in a study of T cell changes during pregnancy in multiple sclerosis. The origin of this receptor is a female donor in good health, enrolled as a control in a pregnancy study. This specimen was peripheral blood, taken in the third trimester of pregnancy. The chain couples TRBV5-4 to TRBJ2-7; 7 bases map to TRBD1. The CDR3 region has the DNA TGTGCCAGCAGCTTGGCCGGACAGGCCCCCTACGAGCAGTACTTC. Translation gives CASSLAGQAPYEQYF.